This TCR beta chain was identified during a study of blood T cell repertoires in COVID-19 (dated by TCRdb to 2020 to 2022). General notes on the study: Samples from collaborators originated in the United States, Italy and Spain and spanned both the acute and convalescent phases of COVID-19. The prospective study material was composed of cDNA or gDNA derived from T cells, B-cell-depleted T cells, or PBMCs. The dataset comprised deeply sampled blood TCRbeta repertoires from subjects exposed to, actively infected with, or recovered from COVID-19. A freely available public database, intended as a resource for researchers studying the immune response to SARS-CoV-2, is where the repertoires were released. The samples were drawn from two sources: the first 160 participants of the ongoing ImmuneRACE study, and 1,254 subjects contributed by 6 global collaborators. Sample metadata almost always included a de-identified subject ID, COVID-19 status, age in years and sex. Where HLA class I and class II types were available, the types were taken from metadata supplied by the sample provider, not from assay-based typing.

V was cut back by 6 bases and J by 0 bases, leaving a gap of 15 bases between them. Its CDR3 holds 16 amino acids, cysteine through phenylalanine. Only the CDR3 region is kept as DNA, spanning 48 bases read in frame from base 1. In the germline V gene (reference sequence), CDR1 corresponds to LNHDA and CDR2 to SQIVND. As regards this clone: Its binding antigen is unknown. Per-base quality was not reported, and no clone a single base away is much larger than it.

What the authors observed across the whole study: How much clinical and demographic metadata was included differed by source and by participant, and the metadata was provided uncurated.

TCRbeta CDR3 regions were amplified from genomic DNA using the immunoSEQ Assay, a bias-controlled multiplex PCR. The source study handled its data this way. Nucleated cell counts per sample were estimated from amplification of reference gene primers within the assay. To quantify the absolute abundance of each unique TCRbeta CDR3 rearrangement, sequence reads were collapsed and filtered. Productive Simpson clonality was computed per sample as the square root of Simpson's diversity index over productive rearrangements. This is the immuneACCESS table as TCRdb keeps it, with only in-frame sequences that have V and J called. A part of the clones is gone; compared with another copy, unresolved V genes explain less than half, and the rest is unexplained. For V, J and clone size, that table is used; D and trimming come from the DNA. For this sample the table gives more than 60,000 clones, of which around 76% were detected only once. Roughly 15% of the sample is held by the ten biggest clonotypes.

Collaborating institutions collected whole blood in K2EDTA tubes following their own protocols. For TCRbeta analysis, collaborators shipped samples as frozen whole blood, isolated PBMCs, or DNA extracted from either of those sample types. The chain is assembled from TRBV19 and TRBJ2-1; the D gene is perhaps TRBD2, from 5 matching bases. The receptor comes from a woman older than 75 with acute or convalescent COVID-19. Input material: peripheral blood. This receptor has the CDR3 CASSSWVAHSYNEQFF. The DNA is as follows: TGTGCCAGTAGCTCCTGGGTAGCGCACTCCTACAATGAGCAGTTCTTC.